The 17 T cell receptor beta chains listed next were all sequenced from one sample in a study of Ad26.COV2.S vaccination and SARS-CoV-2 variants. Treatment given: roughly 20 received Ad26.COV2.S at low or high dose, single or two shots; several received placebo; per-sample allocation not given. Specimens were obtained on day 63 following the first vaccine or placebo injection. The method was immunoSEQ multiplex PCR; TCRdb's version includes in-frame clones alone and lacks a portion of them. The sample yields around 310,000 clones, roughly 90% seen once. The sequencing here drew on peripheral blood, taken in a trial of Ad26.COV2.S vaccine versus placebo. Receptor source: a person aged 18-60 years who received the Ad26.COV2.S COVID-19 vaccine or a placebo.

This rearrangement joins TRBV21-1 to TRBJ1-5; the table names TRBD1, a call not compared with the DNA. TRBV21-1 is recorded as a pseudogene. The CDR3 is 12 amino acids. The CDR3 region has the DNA TGTGCCATCAAGGACAGGGATCAGCCCCAGCATTTT. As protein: CAIKDRDQPQHF.

The CDR3 DNA is TGTGCCAGTAGTGTCCCCGGACCCTATGGCTACACCTTC. It specifies CASSVPGPYGYTF. The rearrangement joins TRBV19 to TRBJ1-2; D unclear. The V gene lost 5 bases and the J gene lost 4 bases, with 11 bases spanning the gap. Germline V CDR1 and CDR2: LNHDA, SQIVND (reference sequence). This CDR3 is 13 amino acids long.

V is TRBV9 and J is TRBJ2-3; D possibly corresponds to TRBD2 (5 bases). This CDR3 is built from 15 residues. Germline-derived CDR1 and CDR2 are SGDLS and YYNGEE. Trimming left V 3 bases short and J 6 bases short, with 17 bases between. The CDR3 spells CASSEEGDVADTQYF. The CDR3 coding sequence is TGTGCCAGCAGCGAAGAGGGAGATGTAGCGGATACGCAGTATTTT.

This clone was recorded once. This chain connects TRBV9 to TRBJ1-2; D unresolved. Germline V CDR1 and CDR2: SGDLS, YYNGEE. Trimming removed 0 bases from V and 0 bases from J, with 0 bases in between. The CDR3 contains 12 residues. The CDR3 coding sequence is TGTGCCAGCAGCGTAGCTAACTATGGCTACACCTTC. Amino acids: CASSVANYGYTF.

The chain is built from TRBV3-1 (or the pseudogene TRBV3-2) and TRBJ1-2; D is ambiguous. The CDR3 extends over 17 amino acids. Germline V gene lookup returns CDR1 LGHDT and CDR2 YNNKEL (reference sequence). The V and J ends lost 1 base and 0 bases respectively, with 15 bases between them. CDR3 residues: CASSQVVAGMANYGYTF. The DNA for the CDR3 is TGTGCCAGCAGCCAAGTGGTCGCGGGGATGGCTAACTATGGCTACACCTTC.

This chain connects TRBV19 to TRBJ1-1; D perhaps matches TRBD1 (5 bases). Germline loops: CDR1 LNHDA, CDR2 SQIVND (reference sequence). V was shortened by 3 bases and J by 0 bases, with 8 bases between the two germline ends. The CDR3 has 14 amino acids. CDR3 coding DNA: TGTGCCAGTAGTATGGGACTCCTGAACACTGAAGCTTTCTTT. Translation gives CASSMGLLNTEAFF.

CDR3 in DNA: TGTGCCAGCAGTCCCATTGAAGGGGGTGCCGGGGAGCTGTTTTTT. Protein sequence: CASSPIEGGAGELFF. The chain couples TRBV7-8 to TRBJ2-2; TRBD1 is a possible D gene (6 bases). Trimming left V 6 bases short and J 6 bases short, with 17 bases between. Germline values: CDR1 SGHVS, CDR2 FQNEAQ. There are 15 residues in the CDR3.

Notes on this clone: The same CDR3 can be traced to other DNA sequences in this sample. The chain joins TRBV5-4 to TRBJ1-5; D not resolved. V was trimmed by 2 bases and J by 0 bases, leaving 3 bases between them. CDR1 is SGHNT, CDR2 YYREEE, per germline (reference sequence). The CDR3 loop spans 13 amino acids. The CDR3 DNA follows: TGTGCCAGCAGCTTCGATAGCAATCAGCCCCAGCATTTT. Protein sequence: CASSFDSNQPQHF.

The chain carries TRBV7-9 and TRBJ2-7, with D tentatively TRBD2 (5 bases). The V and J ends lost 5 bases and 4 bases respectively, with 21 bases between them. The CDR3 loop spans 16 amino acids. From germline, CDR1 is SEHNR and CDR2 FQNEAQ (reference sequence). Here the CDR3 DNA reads TGTGCCAGCAGCCCCATGGCGGGCCCTCGCGGGTACGAGCAGTACTTC. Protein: CASSPMAGPRGYEQYF.

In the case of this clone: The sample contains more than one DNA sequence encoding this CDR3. The CDR3 nucleotides are TGTGCCAGCAGCCCACAGAACACTGAAGCTTTCTTT. It is translated as CASSPQNTEAFF. The chain couples TRBV13 to TRBJ1-1; D unclear. V was shortened by 5 bases and J by 1 base, with 5 bases between the two germline ends. CDR1 and CDR2 (germline): PRHDT, FYEKMQ (reference sequence). The CDR3 totals 12 residues.

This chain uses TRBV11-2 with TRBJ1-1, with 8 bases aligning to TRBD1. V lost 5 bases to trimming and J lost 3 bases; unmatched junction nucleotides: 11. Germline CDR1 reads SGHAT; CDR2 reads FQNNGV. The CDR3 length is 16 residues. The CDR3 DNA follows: TGTGCCAGCAGCCTCTCAGGGGGCGCAGGGGACACTGAAGCTTTCTTT. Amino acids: CASSLSGGAGDTEAFF.

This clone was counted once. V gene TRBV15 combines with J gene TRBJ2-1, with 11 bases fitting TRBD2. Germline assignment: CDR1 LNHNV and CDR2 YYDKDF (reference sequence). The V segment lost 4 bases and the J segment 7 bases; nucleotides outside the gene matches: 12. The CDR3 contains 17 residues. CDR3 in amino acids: CATSNVRGLAVVNEQFF. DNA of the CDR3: TGTGCCACCAGCAATGTCAGGGGACTAGCGGTTGTGAATGAGCAGTTCTTC.

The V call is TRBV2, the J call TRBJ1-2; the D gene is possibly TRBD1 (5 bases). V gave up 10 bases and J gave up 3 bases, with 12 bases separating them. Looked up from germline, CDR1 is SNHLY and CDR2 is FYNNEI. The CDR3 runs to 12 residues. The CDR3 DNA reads TGTGCCATCTTCCCAGGGTACTATGGCTACACCTTC. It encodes CAIFPGYYGYTF. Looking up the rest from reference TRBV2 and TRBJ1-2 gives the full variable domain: EPEVTQTPSHQVTQMGQEVILRCVPISNHLYFYWYRQILGQKVEFLVSFYNNEISEKSEIFDDQFSVERPDGSNFTLKIRSTKLEDSAMYFCAIFPGYYGYTFGSGTRLTVV.

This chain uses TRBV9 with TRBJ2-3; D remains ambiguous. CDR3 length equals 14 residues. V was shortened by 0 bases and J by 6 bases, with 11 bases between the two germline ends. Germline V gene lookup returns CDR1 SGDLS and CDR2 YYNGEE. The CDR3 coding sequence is TGTGCCAGCAGCGTAGATCTTGAGCCGGATACGCAGTATTTT. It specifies CASSVDLEPDTQYF.

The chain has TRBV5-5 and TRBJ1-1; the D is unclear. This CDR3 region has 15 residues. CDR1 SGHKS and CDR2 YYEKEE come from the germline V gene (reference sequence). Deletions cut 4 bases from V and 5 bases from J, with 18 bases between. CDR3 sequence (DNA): TGTGCCAGCAGCAGTCGAGGGCCACCGAGAACTGAAGCTTTCTTT. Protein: CASSSRGPPRTEAFF.

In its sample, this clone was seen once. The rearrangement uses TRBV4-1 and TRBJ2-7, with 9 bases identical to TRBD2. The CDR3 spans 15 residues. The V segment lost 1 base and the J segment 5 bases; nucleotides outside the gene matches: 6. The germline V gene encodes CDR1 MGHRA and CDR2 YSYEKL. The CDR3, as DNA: TGCGCCAGCAGCCAAGGCCTAGCGGGAATCAACGAGCAGTACGTC. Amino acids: CASSQGLAGINEQYV.

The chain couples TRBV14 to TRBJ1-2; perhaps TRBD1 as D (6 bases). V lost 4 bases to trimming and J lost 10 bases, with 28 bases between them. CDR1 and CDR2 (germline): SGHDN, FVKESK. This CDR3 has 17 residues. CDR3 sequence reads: CASSREELTGFRGDYTF. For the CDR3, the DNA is TGTGCCAGCAGCCGGGAAGAACTAACAGGGTTCAGAGGTGACTACACCTTC.